This is a list of T cell receptor beta chains from one sample in a study of response to subunit inactivated influenza vaccine. Each CDR3 protein is one row after TCRdb ran MiXCR on the RT-PCR reads. The table records roughly 670,000 distinct CDR3 sequences, 14% of them present only once. The specimen was PBMCs from blood, collected approximately 15 days before vaccination. Source of these receptors: a man aged 45 to 65 who received an inactivated influenza vaccine. The CDR3 runs from the conserved cysteine through the conserved F or W. The D gene is left open where the match is weak. Some rows mark clone size as missing; the rest say once, few, many or name a class of expanded clone.

D gene	V gene	J gene	clone size	CDR3 protein	CDR3 DNA
TRBD1	TRBV24-1	TRBJ2-2	few	CATMGQINTGELFF	TGTGCCACCATGGGACAGATTAACACCGGGGAGCTGTTTTTT
-	TRBV20-1	TRBJ2-3	-	CSAPLGGVLADTQYF	TGCAGTGCACCCCTGGGCGGGGTATTGGCAGATACGCAGTATTTT
TRBD1	TRBV7-6	TRBJ2-5	-	CASSPQDRAETQYF	TGTGCCAGCAGCCCCCAGGACAGGGCAGAGACCCAGTACTTC
-	TRBV27	TRBJ1-6	few	CASSSHRDSPLHF	TGTGCCAGCAGTTCTCACAGGGATTCACCCCTCCACTTT
TRBD1	TRBV6-1	TRBJ1-5	-	CASSRTGQATNQPQHF	TGTGCCAGCAGCCGCACCGGACAGGCGACGAATCAGCCCCAGCATTTT
-	TRBV11-1	TRBJ2-2	few	CASSLYARQATANTGELFF	TGTGCCAGCAGCTTATATGCTCGACAGGCCACCGCGAACACCGGGGAGCTGTTTTTT
TRBD1	TRBV6-2/TRBV6-3	TRBJ1-3	few	CASRPTGLKLWKQRSGNTIYF	TGTGCCAGCAGGCCGACAGGGCTGAAGCTCTGGAAACAGCGCTCTGGAAACACCATATATTTT
-	TRBV3-1	TRBJ1-5	-	CASSQDHSNQPQHF	TGTGCCAGCAGCCAAGATCATAGCAATCAGCCCCAGCATTTT
TRBD1	TRBV11-1	TRBJ1-2	few	CASSLVGTGGTANYGYTF	TGTGCCAGCAGCTTAGTAGGGACAGGGGGTACAGCTAACTATGGCTACACCTTC
-	TRBV6-1	TRBJ2-3	-	CASSVTQVSTDTQYF	TGTGCCAGCAGTGTAACGCAGGTCAGCACAGATACGCAGTATTTT
-	TRBV20-1	TRBJ1-5	few	CSAKTGGGGNQPQHF	TGCAGTGCTAAAACGGGGGGGGGCGGCAATCAGCCCCAGCATTTT
-	TRBV12-3/TRBV12-4	TRBJ1-1	few	CASSIKRFMNTEAFF	TGTGCCAGCAGTATTAAACGGTTCATGAACACTGAAGCTTTCTTT
-	TRBV6-5	TRBJ2-7	-	CASSYSPGRFEYEQYF	TGTGCCAGCAGTTACTCCCCCGGCAGGTTCGAATACGAGCAGTACTTC
TRBD2	TRBV2	TRBJ2-7	-	CASSPRLANYEQYF	TGTGCCAGCAGCCCTAGACTAGCGAACTACGAGCAGTACTTC
-	TRBV7-8	TRBJ2-1	many	CASSFLGQSSYNEQFF	TGTGCCAGCAGCTTTCTTGGACAGAGCTCCTACAATGAGCAGTTCTTC
-	TRBV6-5	TRBJ1-3	-	CASSYGNSGNTIYF	TGTGCCAGCAGTTACGGTAACTCTGGAAACACCATATATTTT
TRBD1	TRBV7-8	TRBJ2-7	few	CASSRQTGSSYEQYF	TGTGCCAGCAGCCGTCAGACAGGGAGCTCCTACGAGCAGTACTTC
-	TRBV6-1	TRBJ2-5	few	CASSEDSVWGTQYF	TGTGCCAGCAGTGAAGACAGCGTCTGGGGGACCCAGTACTTC
TRBD1	TRBV7-9	TRBJ2-7	-	CASSPGTATDSYEQYF	TGTGCCAGCAGCCCAGGGACAGCTACAGACTCCTACGAGCAGTACTTC
TRBD1	TRBV3-1	TRBJ1-1	many	CASSHRDRPLQAFF	TGTGCCAGCAGCCACCGGGACAGGCCACTCCAAGCTTTCTTT
TRBD2	TRBV6-2/TRBV6-3	TRBJ2-2	few	CASSPGLAIGELFF	TGTGCCAGCAGTCCGGGACTAGCTATCGGGGAGCTGTTTTTT
-	TRBV28	TRBJ2-1	few	CASTLGGAGYNEQFF	TGTGCCAGCACCTTAGGGGGCGCGGGGTACAATGAGCAGTTCTTC
-	TRBV9	TRBJ2-5	few	CASSVDLGHQETQYF	TGTGCCAGCAGCGTAGATTTGGGGCACCAAGAGACCCAGTACTTC
-	TRBV5-1	TRBJ2-1	-	CASSLRAGQAYNEQFF	TGCGCCAGCAGCTTGCGGGCGGGACAAGCCTACAATGAGCAGTTCTTC
-	TRBV6-1	TRBJ2-3	-	CATTPSRVGTDTQYF	TGTGCCACCACCCCCTCGCGGGTGGGCACAGATACGCAGTATTTT
-	TRBV19	TRBJ2-7	-	CASSVFGGPEYEQYF	TGTGCCAGTAGTGTTTTCGGGGGGCCGGAATACGAGCAGTACTTC
-	TRBV6-1	TRBJ2-2	-	CASRSTTGELFF	TGTGCCAGCAGATCCACCACCGGGGAGCTGTTTTTT
-	TRBV6-2/TRBV6-3	TRBJ2-3	few	CASSPNYGITDTQYF	TGTGCCAGCAGCCCCAACTACGGGATCACAGATACGCAGTATTTT
-	TRBV3-1	TRBJ2-2	many	CASSQIPLRSNTGELFF	TGTGCCAGCAGCCAAATCCCCCTTAGATCGAACACCGGGGAGCTGTTTTTT
-	TRBV20-1	TRBJ2-3	few	CRPTGPDTQYF	TGCAGGCCGACAGGCCCAGATACGCAGTATTTT
-	TRBV18	TRBJ2-1	-	CASSRVGPGVSYNEQFF	TGTGCCAGCTCACGTGTAGGGCCAGGGGTTTCCTACAATGAGCAGTTCTTC
TRBD1	TRBV4-1	TRBJ1-1	many	CASSRPGGNGEAFF	TGCGCCAGCAGCCGACCAGGGGGGAATGGTGAAGCTTTCTTT
-	TRBV28	TRBJ2-2	-	CGTGYTGELFF	TGTGGTACAGGGTACACCGGGGAGCTGTTTTTT
TRBD1	TRBV20-1	TRBJ2-7	few	CSAPRTGGGKQYF	TGCAGTGCTCCCCGGACAGGGGGCGGGAAGCAGTACTTC
-	TRBV4-3	TRBJ2-4	few	CASSQDFGPVKNIQYF	TGCGCCAGCAGCCAAGATTTTGGGCCTGTCAAAAACATTCAGTACTTC
-	TRBV6-5	TRBJ2-5	few	CASSYSSTQETQYF	TGTGCCAGCAGTTACTCTTCCACCCAAGAGACCCAGTACTTC
-	TRBV4-2	TRBJ1-4	few	CASSQVWAANEKLFF	TGTGCCAGCAGCCAAGTCTGGGCCGCTAATGAAAAACTGTTTTTT
-	TRBV12-3/TRBV12-4	TRBJ2-1	few	CASSLLGNSYNEQFF	TGTGCCAGCAGTTTATTGGGGAATTCCTACAATGAGCAGTTCTTC
-	TRBV4-2	TRBJ2-7	few	CASSQDGFDGSYEQYF	TGTGCCAGCAGCCAAGATGGTTTTGATGGGTCCTACGAGCAGTACTTC
-	TRBV6-4	TRBJ2-1	many	CASSKKESGGPNEQFF	TGTGCCAGCAGTAAAAAGGAGAGTGGAGGGCCGAATGAGCAGTTCTTC